This TCR beta chain was recorded in a study of T cells in pancreatic ductal adenocarcinoma (dated by TCRdb to about 2017). Describing the broader study: Surgically resected pancreatic ductal adenocarcinoma specimens were analyzed for the quantity, spatial distribution, and characteristics of both suppressive cells and tumor-infiltrating CD8+ T cells, an effort aimed at clarifying the adaptive T-cell response occurring naturally. Study-level results and caveats: Comparisons of clonality between tumor and blood may be biased because tumors are enriched in CD45RO+ effector T cells rather than naive T cells, which biases the comparison toward lower diversity. Since most people with pancreatic cancer show up with disease that cannot be operated on, the resected cohort was biased toward the minority who had early-stage disease. Compared with tumor samples, blood samples had more total productive templates and 7.5 to 9.5-fold more unique clonotypes. T-cell clonality showed no significant difference between tumor and blood, with a mean clonality of approximately 0.12 in tumors and 0.072 in blood.

A remark on this clone: Its antigen is unknown. No qualities accompany the bases; no much larger clone lies one base away.

CDR1 is given as MDHEN and CDR2 as SYDVKM, both from the germline V gene. Trimming accounts for 5 bases at V and 5 bases at J, while the number of junction bases matched to no gene is 7. Its CDR3 holds 15 amino acids, cysteine through phenylalanine. Only the CDR3 part of the read is kept: 45 bases, read in frame from the first base. TCR beta CDR3 regions were amplified from genomic DNA using the immunoSEQ hsTCRB kit. High-throughput TRB CDR3 sequencing was performed on an Illumina HiSeq system. In the paper's pipeline: The immunoSEQ software was used to analyze sequencing reads, and nonproductive sequences containing premature stops or frame-shifts were removed. Clonality of the repertoire was calculated as one minus Shannon entropy normalized by log2 of the number of unique productive sequences. TCRdb's version of the immuneACCESS table is confined to in-frame rearrangements and falls short of the full clone set. An unresolved V gene accounts for under half of the shortfall where checked; the remainder is of unknown origin. The V and J calls and the clone size are those of that table, but D and trimming were determined from the DNA. This sample gives approximately 19,000 clones in total; 88% of them show up just once. The top ten constitute over 0.9% of the sample.

Selected pancreatic ductal adenocarcinoma patients had undergone surgery without neoadjuvant therapy. After peripheral blood was drawn into heparin tubes, PBMCs were separated on a histopaque density gradient and then cryopreserved in 10% DMSO. The DNeasy Blood and Tissue Kit, with Proteinase K and RNase treatment, was used to extract genomic DNA from roughly seven PBMC specimens and fewer than ten flash-frozen tumor specimens. The rearranged chain carries TRBV28 and TRBJ2-5; 11 junctional bases match TRBD2. The TCR comes from a human donor with pancreatic ductal adenocarcinoma. The sequenced material came from PBMCs. The DNA sequence is as follows: TGTGCCAGCAGTCTTTTAGCGGGGGGGCTGGAGACCCAGTACTTC. It encodes CASSLLAGGLETQYF.